The 17 T cell receptor beta chains below come from one sample, sequenced in a study of blood T cell dynamics during melanoma immunotherapy. This sample's time point: pre-treatment baseline. Assay used: immunoSEQ multiplex PCR; TCRdb lists only in-frame clones, some missing. The sample carries under 8,000 clones, approximately 88% recorded once. Source: blood, taken from a patient treated with checkpoint blockade. The receptor source for this set is a human donor with melanoma. Some clones in this sample may be carry-over from other donors' samples.

CDR3 sequence (DNA): TGTGCCAGCGGGCGCCGCATAGCGGCCTCCTACGAGCAGTACTTC. It codes for CASGRRIAASYEQYF. The gene calls are TRBV7-2 and TRBJ2-5; maybe TRBD2 (6 bases). The end of the DNA fits TRBJ2-7 better, so the J call may be wrong. There are 15 residues in the CDR3. The germline V gene encodes CDR1 SGHTA and CDR2 FQGNSA.

The V and J genes are TRBV7-8 and TRBJ2-3; 9 bases are a match to TRBD2. There are 16 residues in the CDR3. With V trimmed by 1 base and J by 5 bases, 7 bases remained unmatched. Germline V gene sequence: CDR1 SGHVS, CDR2 FQNEAQ. As DNA, the CDR3 is TGTGCCAGCAGCTTAGAGGGTAGCGGGGGTGGAGATACGCAGTATTTT. Translation: CASSLEGSGGGDTQYF.

This clone was seen a few times. V and J are TRBV6-1 and TRBJ1-2; D is ambiguous. Germline CDR1 and CDR2: MNHNS and SASEGT. V lost 6 bases and J 0 bases, leaving 8 bases between the germline ends. There are 13 residues in the CDR3. The CDR3 here is CASSLVANYGYTF. The CDR3 bases are TGTGCCAGCAGCCTCGTGGCTAACTATGGCTACACCTTC.

The rearrangement links TRBV2 to TRBJ2-1, with D uncertain. This CDR3 contains 11 residues. V dropped 7 bases and J dropped 5 bases, with 6 bases sitting between them. Germline V lookup: CDR1 SNHLY, CDR2 FYNNEI. CDR3 region: CASTRNNEQFF. CDR3 nucleotides: TGTGCCAGCACAAGGAACAATGAGCAGTTCTTC.

The chain combines TRBV11-2 with TRBJ2-1, with 9 bases lining up with TRBD2. Trimming took 1 base from V and 5 from J; bases not matched to a gene: 6. The CDR3 spans 16 residues. Per germline, CDR1 SGHAT and CDR2 FQNNGV. Here the CDR3 reads CASSLGLAGAHNEQFF. In DNA form, the CDR3 reads TGTGCCAGCAGCTTAGGGTTAGCGGGGGCGCACAATGAGCAGTTCTTC.

Concerning this clone: This CDR3 is also generated by other DNA sequences in the sample. The V call is TRBV30, the J call TRBJ2-2, with 9 bases identical to TRBD2. The CDR3 sequence is 16 residues long. Looked up from germline, CDR1 is GTSNPN and CDR2 is SVGIG (reference sequence). V was clipped by 4 bases and J by 5 bases; unmatched bases: 11. CDR3 sequence: CAWNQLAGGFTGELFF. CDR3 DNA: TGTGCCTGGAACCAACTCGCGGGGGGGTTTACCGGGGAGCTGTTTTTT.

The chain links TRBV29-1 to TRBJ2-5; D gene ambiguous. V was cut by 7 bases and J by 0 bases, with 12 bases left in between. This CDR3 is built from 13 residues. CDR1 is SQVTM and CDR2 is ANQGSEA in the germline V gene. The CDR3 here is CSARRSNQETQYF. The CDR3 coding sequence is TGCAGCGCTAGGAGATCCAACCAAGAGACCCAGTACTTC. Drawing the rest from reference TRBV29-1 and TRBJ2-5, the complete variable domain is SAVISQKPSRDICQRGTSLTIQCQVDSQVTMMFWYRQQPGQSLTLIATANQGSEATYESGFVIDKFPISRPNLTFSTLTVSNMSPEDSSIYLCSARRSNQETQYFGPGTRLLVL.

The chain uses TRBV7-9 and TRBJ1-1; D gene unclear. The V end lost 6 bases, the J end lost 5 bases, and 13 bases lay between the germline ends. The germline gives CDR1 SEHNR, CDR2 FQNEAQ (reference sequence). The CDR3 has 13 amino acids. The CDR3 loop reads CASRREEGTEAFF. The CDR3 DNA sequence: TGTGCCAGCAGGCGGGAGGAGGGAACTGAAGCTTTCTTT.

This chain links TRBV9 with TRBJ2-2, with 7 positions matching TRBD2. Unmatched junction bases numbered 16, after V lost 6 bases and J lost 5 bases. The CDR3 runs to 17 residues. Germline CDR1 SGDLS, CDR2 YYNGEE. CDR3 coding DNA: TGTGCCAGCACCACCGCTGGGTGGGAGGGAGGAACCGGGGAGCTGTTTTTT. Protein: CASTTAGWEGGTGELFF. Using reference TRBV9 and TRBJ2-2 for the parts outside the CDR3, the full variable domain is DSGVTQTPKHLITATGQRVTLRCSPRSGDLSVYWYQQSLDQGLQFLIQYYNGEERAKGNILERFSAQQFPDLHSELNLSSLELGDSALYFCASTTAGWEGGTGELFFGEGSRLTVL.

This chain uses TRBV29-1 with TRBJ1-1, with 10 bases lining up with TRBD1. From germline, CDR1 is SQVTM and CDR2 ANQGSEA. The CDR3 contains 13 residues. J lost 1 base, V lost 8 bases, and 4 bases had no gene match. The CDR3 DNA follows: TGCAGCACTGGGACAGGGGCGAACACTGAAGCTTTCTTT. It yields the protein CSTGTGANTEAFF.

The count of this clone is one. The chain links TRBV10-2 to TRBJ2-1; D is tentatively TRBD1 or TRBD2 (5 bases each). The CDR3 runs to 18 residues. Per germline, CDR1 WSHSY and CDR2 SAAADI. The V and J ends lost 0 bases and 2 bases respectively, with 17 bases between them. CDR3 protein: CASSESRASLGPYNEQFF. CDR3 coding DNA: TGCGCCAGCAGTGAGTCGAGGGCTAGTTTGGGACCCTACAATGAGCAGTTCTTC.

The chain joins TRBV18 to TRBJ2-5; D is undetermined. V lost 2 bases, J lost 2 bases, and 6 bases lay in between. This CDR3 contains 13 residues. The germline CDR1 and CDR2 sequences are KGHSH and LQKENI. CDR3 nucleotides: TGTGCCAGCTCACCAACAGTGCAAGAGACCCAGTACTTC. This codes for CASSPTVQETQYF.

V is TRBV5-1 and J is TRBJ1-4; D is undetermined. CDR3 length equals 16 residues. V shed 0 bases and J shed 2 bases, with 11 bases lying between them. From germline, CDR1 is SGHRS and CDR2 YFSETQ. The CDR3 sequence: CASSLDFQSTNEKLFF. The CDR3 nucleotides are TGCGCCAGCAGCTTGGATTTTCAGTCCACTAATGAAAAACTGTTTTTT.

The genes are TRBV5-1 and TRBJ2-1, with 12 bases lining up with TRBD1. J gave up 9 bases and V 0 bases, and 10 bases lay outside the gene matches. This CDR3 region has 17 residues. Germline assignment: CDR1 SGHRS and CDR2 YFSETQ. CDR3 sequence: CASSLGPGTGGLGEQFF. The CDR3 DNA follows: TGCGCCAGCAGCTTGGGGCCCGGGACAGGGGGCTTAGGTGAGCAGTTCTTC. Combining the CDR3 with reference TRBV5-1 and TRBJ2-1 gives the whole variable domain KAGVTQTPRYLIKTRGQQVTLSCSPISGHRSVSWYQQTPGQGLQFLFEYFSETQRNKGNFPGRFSGRQFSNSRSEMNVSTLELGDSALYLCASSLGPGTGGLGEQFFGPGTRLTVL.

The V gene is TRBV5-1, the J gene TRBJ2-1; 15 positions agree with TRBD2. The CDR3 has 23 amino acids. V shed 0 bases, J shed 9 bases, and the junction held 25 bases outside the gene matches. The germline V gene encodes CDR1 SGHRS and CDR2 YFSETQ. The DNA of the CDR3 is TGCGCCAGCAGCTTGGTAGTTCTACGTGGGACTAGCGGGAGGACAGCTTTCGAGGGTGAGCAGTTCTTC. Translated: CASSLVVLRGTSGRTAFEGEQFF.

This chain joins TRBV7-8 and TRBJ1-3; D is undetermined. The CDR3 is 14 residues long. Deletions cut 2 bases from V and 2 bases from J, with 7 bases between. Germline lookup yields CDR1 SGHVS and CDR2 FQNEAQ. CDR3: CASSLLGPGNTIYF. DNA of the CDR3: TGTGCCAGCAGCTTATTGGGCCCTGGAAACACCATATATTTT.

The rearrangement links TRBV5-1 to TRBJ2-1; 10 bases agree with TRBD1. The trim removed 6 bases at V and 5 bases at J, leaving 8 bases unmatched. CDR1 is SGHRS and CDR2 is YFSETQ in the germline V gene. The CDR3 runs to 15 residues. The CDR3 bases are TGCGCCAGCACTTTCCGGGACAGGGGAGACAATGAGCAGTTCTTC. It codes for CASTFRDRGDNEQFF.